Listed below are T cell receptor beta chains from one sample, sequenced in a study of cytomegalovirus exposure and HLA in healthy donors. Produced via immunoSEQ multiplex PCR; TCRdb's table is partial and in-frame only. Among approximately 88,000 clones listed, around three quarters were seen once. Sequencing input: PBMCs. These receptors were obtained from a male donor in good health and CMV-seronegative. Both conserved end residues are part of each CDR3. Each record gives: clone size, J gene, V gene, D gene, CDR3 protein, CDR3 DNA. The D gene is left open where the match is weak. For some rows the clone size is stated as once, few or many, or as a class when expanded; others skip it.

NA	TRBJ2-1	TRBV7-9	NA	CASSFPGSRYNEQFF	TGTGCCAGCAGTTTCCCCGGGTCCCGCTACAATGAGCAGTTCTTC
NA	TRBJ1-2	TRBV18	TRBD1	CASSATGEPSGYTF	TGTGCCAGCTCAGCTACAGGGGAACCCTCTGGCTACACCTTC
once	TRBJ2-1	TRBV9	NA	CASNPGQGGGRVDEQFF	TGTGCCAGCAACCCCGGACAGGGAGGGGGCAGGGTCGATGAGCAGTTCTTC
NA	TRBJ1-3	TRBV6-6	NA	CASSIQGRSGNTIYF	TGTGCCAGCAGTATACAGGGACGGTCTGGAAACACCATATATTTT
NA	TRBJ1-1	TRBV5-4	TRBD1	CASSFSGGTEAFF	TGTGCCAGCAGCTTTTCAGGGGGCACTGAAGCTTTCTTT
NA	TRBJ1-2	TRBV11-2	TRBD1	CASSTQGANYGYTF	TGTGCCAGCAGCACACAGGGGGCTAACTATGGCTACACCTTC
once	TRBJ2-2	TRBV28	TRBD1	CASSSPGQGAPGELFF	TGTGCCAGCAGTTCACCTGGACAGGGGGCGCCCGGGGAGCTGTTTTTT
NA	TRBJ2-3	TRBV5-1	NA	CASSYKGREDTQYF	TGCGCCAGCAGCTATAAAGGCCGGGAGGATACGCAGTATTTT
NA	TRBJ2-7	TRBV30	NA	CAWSPDGRSSYEQYF	TGTGCCTGGAGCCCCGACGGGAGAAGCTCCTACGAGCAGTACTTC
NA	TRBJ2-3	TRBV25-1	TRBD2	CASFSGNQNTQYF	TGTGCCAGCTTTAGCGGGAATCAAAATACGCAGTATTTT
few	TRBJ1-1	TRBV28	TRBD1	CASSSGTGGTEAFF	TGTGCCAGCAGTTCCGGGACAGGGGGCACTGAAGCTTTCTTT
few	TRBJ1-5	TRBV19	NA	CASSSDSRYSNQPQHF	TGTGCCAGTAGTTCGGACAGTCGTTATAGCAATCAGCCCCAGCATTTT
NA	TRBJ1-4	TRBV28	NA	CASIDHSGSNEKLFF	TGTGCCAGCATCGATCATAGCGGGTCTAATGAAAAACTGTTTTTT
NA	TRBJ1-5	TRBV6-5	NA	CASSKFRGSNQPQHF	TGTGCCAGCAGTAAATTCCGGGGTAGCAATCAGCCCCAGCATTTT
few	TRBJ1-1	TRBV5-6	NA	CASSQTSLTEAFF	TGTGCCAGCAGCCAGACAAGCCTCACTGAAGCTTTCTTT
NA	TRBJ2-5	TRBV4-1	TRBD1	CASSPSGQGLETQYF	TGCGCCAGCAGCCCGTCGGGACAGGGGTTGGAGACCCAGTACTTC
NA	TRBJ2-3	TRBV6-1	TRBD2	CASDPSGRSTDTQYF	TGTGCCAGTGATCCTAGCGGGAGGAGCACAGATACGCAGTATTTT
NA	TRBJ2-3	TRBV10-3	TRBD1	CAISGKQGFMDTQYF	TGTGCCATCAGTGGCAAACAGGGGTTTATGGATACGCAGTATTTT
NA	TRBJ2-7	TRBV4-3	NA	CASSQVAVGGHEQYF	TGCGCCAGCAGCCAAGTCGCGGTAGGCGGCCACGAGCAGTACTTC
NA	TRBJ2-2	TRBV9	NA	CASSGPGTGELFF	TGTGCCAGCAGCGGCCCGGGCACCGGGGAGCTGTTTTTT
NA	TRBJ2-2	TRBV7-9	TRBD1	CASSFFGQGEYTGELFF	TGTGCCAGCAGCTTTTTCGGACAGGGGGAATATACCGGGGAGCTGTTTTTT
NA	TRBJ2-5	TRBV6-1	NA	CASRIQGSRQETQYF	TGTGCCAGCAGAATTCAGGGGTCGCGGCAAGAGACCCAGTACTTC
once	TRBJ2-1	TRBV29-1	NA	CSVKWSGAYNEQFF	TGCAGCGTTAAGTGGTCTGGAGCCTACAATGAGCAGTTCTTC
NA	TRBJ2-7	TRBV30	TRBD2	CAWRFPAGLAGKRVEQYF	TGTGCCTGGAGGTTTCCCGCAGGACTAGCGGGGAAGAGGGTTGAGCAGTACTTC
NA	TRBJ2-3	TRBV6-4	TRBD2	CASSDGLATDTQYF	TGTGCCAGCAGTGACGGACTAGCCACAGATACGCAGTATTTT
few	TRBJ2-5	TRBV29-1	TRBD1	CSVKPGGPETQYF	TGCAGCGTTAAACCAGGGGGCCCAGAGACCCAGTACTTC
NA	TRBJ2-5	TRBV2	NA	CASTYFIQETQYF	TGTGCCAGCACCTACTTCATTCAAGAGACCCAGTACTTC
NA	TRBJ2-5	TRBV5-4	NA	CASSFRGGGETQYF	TGTGCCAGCAGCTTTAGGGGGGGCGGGGAGACCCAGTACTTC
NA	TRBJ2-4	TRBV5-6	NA	CASSPDRLAKNIQYF	TGTGCCAGCAGCCCCGACAGACTAGCCAAAAACATTCAGTACTTC
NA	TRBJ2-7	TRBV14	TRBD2	CASSHPSGLAYYEQYF	TGTGCCAGCAGCCATCCTTCAGGACTAGCATACTACGAGCAGTACTTC
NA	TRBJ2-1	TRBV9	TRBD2	CASSEWGGSYNEQFF	TGTGCCAGCAGCGAGTGGGGGGGGTCCTACAATGAGCAGTTCTTC
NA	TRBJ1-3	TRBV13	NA	CASSLSPVPSGNTIYF	TGTGCCAGCAGCTTATCTCCCGTTCCCTCTGGAAACACCATATATTTT
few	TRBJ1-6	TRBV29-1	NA	CSVRPGLGSPLHF	TGCAGCGTCCGACCGGGGTTGGGTTCACCCCTCCACTTT
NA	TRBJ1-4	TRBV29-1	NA	CSGRGIGEKLFF	TGCAGCGGTAGGGGGATTGGAGAAAAACTGTTTTTT
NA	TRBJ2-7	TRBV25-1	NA	CASSYQGSLSYEQYF	TGTGCCAGTAGCTATCAGGGATCCCTTAGCTACGAGCAGTACTTC
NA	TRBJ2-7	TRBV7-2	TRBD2	CASSLAVRGTYEQYF	TGTGCCAGCAGCTTAGCAGTGCGGGGGACCTACGAGCAGTACTTC
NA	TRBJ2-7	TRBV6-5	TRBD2	CASTRMLAGSYEQYF	TGTGCCAGCACCCGAATGTTAGCGGGCTCCTACGAGCAGTACTTC
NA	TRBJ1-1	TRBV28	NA	CASSLRGSEAFF	TGTGCCAGCAGTTTACGAGGTTCTGAAGCTTTCTTT
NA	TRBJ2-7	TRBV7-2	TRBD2	CASSLAGGYSYEQYF	TGTGCCAGCAGCTTAGCGGGGGGGTACTCCTACGAGCAGTACTTC
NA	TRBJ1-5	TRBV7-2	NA	CASSLRSTGNQPQHF	TGTGCCAGCAGCTTAAGGTCCACGGGAAATCAGCCCCAGCATTTT
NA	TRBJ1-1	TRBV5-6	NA	CASSLVGAYTEAFF	TGTGCCAGCAGCTTGGTGGGCGCCTACACTGAAGCTTTCTTT
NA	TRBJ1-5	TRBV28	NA	CASSFGAGSYSSQPQHF	TGTGCCAGCAGTTTTGGGGCAGGGTCGTACAGCAGTCAGCCCCAGCATTTT
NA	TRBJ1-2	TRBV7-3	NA	CASSSLGQTNDRGGYGYTF	TGTGCCAGCAGCTCGCTAGGCCAAACAAATGATAGGGGGGGCTATGGCTACACCTTC
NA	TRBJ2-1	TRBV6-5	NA	CASRAGTNYNEQFF	TGTGCCAGCAGAGCCGGGACAAACTACAATGAGCAGTTCTTC
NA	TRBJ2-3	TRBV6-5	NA	CASSQAGKSDTQYF	TGTGCCAGCAGTCAAGCGGGCAAATCAGATACGCAGTATTTT
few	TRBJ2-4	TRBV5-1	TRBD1	CASSPTGTVGSAKNIQYF	TGCGCCAGCAGCCCGACCGGGACAGTTGGTTCAGCCAAAAACATTCAGTACTTC
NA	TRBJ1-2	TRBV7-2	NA	CASSLGVQGVVYTF	TGTGCCAGCAGCTTAGGGGTCCAGGGCGTGGTCTACACCTTC
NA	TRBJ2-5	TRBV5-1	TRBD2	CASIRVAGVGETQYF	TGCGCCAGCATAAGGGTAGCGGGGGTTGGAGAGACCCAGTACTTC
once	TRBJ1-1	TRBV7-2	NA	CASSSRQVWDEAFF	TGTGCCAGCAGCTCCCGACAGGTCTGGGATGAAGCTTTCTTT
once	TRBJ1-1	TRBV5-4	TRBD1	CASSQRQGKAFF	TGTGCCAGCAGCCAGAGACAGGGTAAAGCTTTCTTT
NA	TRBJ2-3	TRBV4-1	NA	CASSQGWLVTDTQYF	TGCGCCAGCAGCCAAGGTTGGCTAGTCACAGATACGCAGTATTTT
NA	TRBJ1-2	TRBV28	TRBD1	CASSLRTGGAYGYTF	TGTGCCAGCAGCCTGAGGACAGGGGGGGCCTATGGCTACACCTTC
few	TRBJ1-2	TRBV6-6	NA	CASSYPDIRDGYTF	TGTGCCAGCAGTTACCCGGACATTCGGGATGGCTACACCTTC
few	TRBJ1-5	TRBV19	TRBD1	CASMKRGLNQPQHF	TGTGCCAGTATGAAGAGGGGGCTTAATCAGCCCCAGCATTTT
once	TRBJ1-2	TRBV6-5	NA	CASSYSSRRQAPGYTF	TGTGCCAGCAGTTACTCGAGTCGCCGGCAGGCTCCTGGCTACACCTTC
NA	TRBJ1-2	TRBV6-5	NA	CASSQQGTGTYGYTF	TGTGCCAGCAGTCAGCAGGGGACGGGCACCTATGGCTACACCTTC
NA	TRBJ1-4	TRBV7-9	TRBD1	CSSSLRNSQGAGEKLFF	TGTTCCAGCAGCCTCCGGAACTCACAGGGGGCAGGTGAAAAACTGTTTTTT